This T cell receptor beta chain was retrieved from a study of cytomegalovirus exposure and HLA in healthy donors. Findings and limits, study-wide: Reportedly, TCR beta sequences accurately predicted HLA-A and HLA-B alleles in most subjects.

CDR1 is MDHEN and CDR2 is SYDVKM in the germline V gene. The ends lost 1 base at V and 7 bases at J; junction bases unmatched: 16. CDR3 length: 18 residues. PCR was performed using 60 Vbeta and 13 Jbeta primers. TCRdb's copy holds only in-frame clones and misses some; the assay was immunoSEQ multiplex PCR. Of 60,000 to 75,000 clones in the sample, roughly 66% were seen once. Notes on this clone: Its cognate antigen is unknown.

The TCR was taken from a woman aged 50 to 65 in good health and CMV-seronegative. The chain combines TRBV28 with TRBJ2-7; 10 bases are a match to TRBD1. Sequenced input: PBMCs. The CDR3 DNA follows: TGTGCCAGCAGTTTATCCGGGACAGGGGTAACTCTCCGCCGGGAGCAGTACTTC. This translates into CASSLSGTGVTLRREQYF.